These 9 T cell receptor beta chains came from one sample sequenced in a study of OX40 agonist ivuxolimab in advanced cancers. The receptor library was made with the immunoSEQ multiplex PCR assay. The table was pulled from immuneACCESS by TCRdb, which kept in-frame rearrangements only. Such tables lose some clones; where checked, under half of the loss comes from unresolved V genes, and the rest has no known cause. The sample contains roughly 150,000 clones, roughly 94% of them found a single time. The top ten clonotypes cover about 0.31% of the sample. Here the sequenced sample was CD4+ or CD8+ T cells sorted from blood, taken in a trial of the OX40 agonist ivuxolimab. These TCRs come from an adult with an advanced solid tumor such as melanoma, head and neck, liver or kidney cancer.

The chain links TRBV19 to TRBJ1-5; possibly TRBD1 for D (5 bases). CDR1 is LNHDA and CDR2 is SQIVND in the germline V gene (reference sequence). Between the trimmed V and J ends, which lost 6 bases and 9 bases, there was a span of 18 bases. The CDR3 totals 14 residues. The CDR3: CASSLTGPRGPQHF. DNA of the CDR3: TGTGCCAGTAGCCTAACAGGCCCCCGGGGGCCCCAGCATTTT.

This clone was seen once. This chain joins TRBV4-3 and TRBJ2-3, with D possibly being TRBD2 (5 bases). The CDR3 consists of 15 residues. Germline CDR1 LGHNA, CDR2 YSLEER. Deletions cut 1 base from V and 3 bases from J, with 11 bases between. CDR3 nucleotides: TGCGCCAGCAGCCAAGGGCAACGGAGGACAGATACGCAGTATTTT. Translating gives CASSQGQRRTDTQYF.

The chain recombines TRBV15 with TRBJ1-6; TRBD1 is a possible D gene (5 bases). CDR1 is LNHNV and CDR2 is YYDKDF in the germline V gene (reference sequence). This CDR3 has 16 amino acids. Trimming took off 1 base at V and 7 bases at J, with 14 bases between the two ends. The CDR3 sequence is CATSRGEGVRNSPLHF. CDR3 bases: TGTGCCACCAGCAGAGGAGAAGGGGTCAGGAATTCACCCCTCCACTTT.

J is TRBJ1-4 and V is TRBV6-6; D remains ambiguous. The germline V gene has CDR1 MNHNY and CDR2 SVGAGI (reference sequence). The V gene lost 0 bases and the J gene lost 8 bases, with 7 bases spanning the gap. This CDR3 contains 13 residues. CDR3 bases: TGTGCCAGCAGTTACTCGAGTTTGGAAAAACTGTTTTTT. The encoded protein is CASSYSSLEKLFF.

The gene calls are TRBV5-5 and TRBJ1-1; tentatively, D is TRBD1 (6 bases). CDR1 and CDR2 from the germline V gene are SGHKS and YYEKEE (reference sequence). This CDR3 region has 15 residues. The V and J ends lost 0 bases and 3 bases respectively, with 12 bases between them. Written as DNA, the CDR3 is TGTGCCAGCAGCTTGGAGGGCAGGGGACACACTGAAGCTTTCTTT. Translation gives CASSLEGRGHTEAFF.

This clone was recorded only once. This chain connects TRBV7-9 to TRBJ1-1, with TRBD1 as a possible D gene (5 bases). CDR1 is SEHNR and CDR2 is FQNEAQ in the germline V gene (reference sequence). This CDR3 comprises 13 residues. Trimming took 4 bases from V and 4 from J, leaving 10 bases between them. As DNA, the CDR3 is TGTGCCAGCAGCTATCAGGGAGGCACTGAAGCTTTCTTT. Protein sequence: CASSYQGGTEAFF.

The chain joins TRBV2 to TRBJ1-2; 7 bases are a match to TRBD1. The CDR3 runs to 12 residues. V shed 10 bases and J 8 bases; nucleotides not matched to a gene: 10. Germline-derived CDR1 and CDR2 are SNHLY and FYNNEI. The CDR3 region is CATRLQGHGYTF. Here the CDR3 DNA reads TGTGCCACCAGGCTACAGGGGCACGGCTACACCTTC.

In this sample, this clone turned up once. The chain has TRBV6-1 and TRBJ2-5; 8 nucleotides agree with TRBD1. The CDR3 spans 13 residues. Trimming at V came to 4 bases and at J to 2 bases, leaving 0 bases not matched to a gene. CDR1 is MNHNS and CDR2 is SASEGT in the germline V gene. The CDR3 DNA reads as TGTGCCAGCAGTGGACAGGGGCAAGAGACCCAGTACTTC. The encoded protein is CASSGQGQETQYF.

The chain's CDR3 is CASSLAGTRGDEQFF. In DNA, the CDR3 is TGTGCCAGCAGCTTAGCCGGGACCAGAGGCGATGAGCAGTTCTTC. This chain joins TRBV7-6 and TRBJ2-1, with D perhaps assigned TRBD1 or TRBD2 (5 bases each). V was clipped by 0 bases and J by 8 bases, with 14 bases between them. Germline loops: CDR1 SGHVS, CDR2 FNYEAQ. The length of the CDR3 is 15 residues.